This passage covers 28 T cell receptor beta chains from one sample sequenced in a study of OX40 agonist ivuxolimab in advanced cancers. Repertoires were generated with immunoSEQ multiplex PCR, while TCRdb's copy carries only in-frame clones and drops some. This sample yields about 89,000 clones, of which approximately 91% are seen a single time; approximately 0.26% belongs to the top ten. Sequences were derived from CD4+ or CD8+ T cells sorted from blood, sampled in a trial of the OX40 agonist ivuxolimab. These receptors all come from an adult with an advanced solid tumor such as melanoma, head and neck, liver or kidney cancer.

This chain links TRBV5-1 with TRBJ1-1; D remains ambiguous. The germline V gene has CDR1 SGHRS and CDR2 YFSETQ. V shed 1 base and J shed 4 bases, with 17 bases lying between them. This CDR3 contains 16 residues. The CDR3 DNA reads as TGCGCCAGCAGCTTGAATTTACAGTCCTCGGGCACTGAAGCTTTCTTT. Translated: CASSLNLQSSGTEAFF. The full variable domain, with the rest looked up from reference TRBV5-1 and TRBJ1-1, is KAGVTQTPRYLIKTRGQQVTLSCSPISGHRSVSWYQQTPGQGLQFLFEYFSETQRNKGNFPGRFSGRQFSNSRSEMNVSTLELGDSALYLCASSLNLQSSGTEAFFGQGTRLTVV.

The CDR3 loop reads CASSIRDRDYGYTF. The CDR3 coding sequence is TGTGCCAGCAGTATCCGGGACAGGGACTATGGCTACACCTTC. This chain connects TRBV6-1 to TRBJ1-2; TRBD1 agrees at 9 bases. Germline V gene lookup returns CDR1 MNHNS and CDR2 SASEGT. The CDR3 is 14 residues long. Germline trimming cut 5 bases from V and 3 bases from J; bases unmatched to any gene: 4.

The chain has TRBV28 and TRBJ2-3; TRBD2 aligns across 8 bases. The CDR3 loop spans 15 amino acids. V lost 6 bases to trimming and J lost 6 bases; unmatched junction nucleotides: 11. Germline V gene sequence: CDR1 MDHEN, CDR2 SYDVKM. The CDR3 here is CASSSSGTSFDTQYF. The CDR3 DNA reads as TGTGCCAGCAGCAGCTCCGGGACTAGTTTTGATACGCAGTATTTT.

The CDR3 nucleotides read TGTGCCAGCAGCCAAGATGAACGGGGCTACGAGCAGTACTTC. Translating it yields CASSQDERGYEQYF. The chain has TRBV5-4 and TRBJ2-7; perhaps TRBD2 as D (5 bases). The CDR3 contains 14 residues. V was pared by 4 bases and J by 3 bases, with 14 bases between. In germline, CDR1 is SGHNT, CDR2 YYREEE (reference sequence).

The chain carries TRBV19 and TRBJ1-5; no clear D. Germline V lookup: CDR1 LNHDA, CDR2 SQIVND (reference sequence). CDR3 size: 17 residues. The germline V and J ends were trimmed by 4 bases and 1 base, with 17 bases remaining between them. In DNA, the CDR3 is TGTGCCAGTAGTACCCAACAGACGGGTCCGAGCAATCAGCCCCAGCATTTT. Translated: CASSTQQTGPSNQPQHF.

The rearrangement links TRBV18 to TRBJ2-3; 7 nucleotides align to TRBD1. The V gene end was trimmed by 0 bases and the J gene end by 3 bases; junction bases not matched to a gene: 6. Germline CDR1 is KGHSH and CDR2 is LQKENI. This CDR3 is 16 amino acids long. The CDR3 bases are TGTGCCAGCTCACCACCGCGAGGGGGCGGGACAGATACGCAGTATTTT. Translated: CASSPPRGGGTDTQYF.

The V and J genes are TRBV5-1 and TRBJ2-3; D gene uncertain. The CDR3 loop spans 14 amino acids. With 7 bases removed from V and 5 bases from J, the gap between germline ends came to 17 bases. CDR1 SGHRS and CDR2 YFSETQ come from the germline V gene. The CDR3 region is CASHTGPVVDTQYF. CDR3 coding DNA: TGCGCCAGCCATACCGGGCCAGTAGTAGATACGCAGTATTTT. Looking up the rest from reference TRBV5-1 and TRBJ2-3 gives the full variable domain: KAGVTQTPRYLIKTRGQQVTLSCSPISGHRSVSWYQQTPGQGLQFLFEYFSETQRNKGNFPGRFSGRQFSNSRSEMNVSTLELGDSALYLCASHTGPVVDTQYFGPGTRLTVL.

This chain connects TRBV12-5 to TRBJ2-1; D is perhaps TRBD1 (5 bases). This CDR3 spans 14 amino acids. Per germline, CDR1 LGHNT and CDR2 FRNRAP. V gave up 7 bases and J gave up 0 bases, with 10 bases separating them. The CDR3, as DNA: TGTGCTAGTGTAAGGGGTAACTCCTACAATGAGCAGTTCTTC. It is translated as CASVRGNSYNEQFF.

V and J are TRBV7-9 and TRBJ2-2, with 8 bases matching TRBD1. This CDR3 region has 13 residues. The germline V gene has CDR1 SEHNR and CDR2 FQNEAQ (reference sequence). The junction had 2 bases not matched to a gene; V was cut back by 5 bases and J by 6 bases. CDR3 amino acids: CASSPTGAGELFF. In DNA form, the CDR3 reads TGTGCCAGCAGCCCGACAGGGGCCGGGGAGCTGTTTTTT. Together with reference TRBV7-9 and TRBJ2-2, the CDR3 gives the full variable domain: DTGVSQNPRHKITKRGQNVTFRCDPISEHNRLYWYRQTLGQGPEFLTYFQNEAQLEKSRLLSDRFSAERPKGSFSTLEIQRTEQGDSAMYLCASSPTGAGELFFGEGSRLTVL.

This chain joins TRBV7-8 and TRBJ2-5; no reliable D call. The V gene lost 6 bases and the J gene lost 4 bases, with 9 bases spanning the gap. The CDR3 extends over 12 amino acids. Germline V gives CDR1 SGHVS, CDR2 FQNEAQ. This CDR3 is CASRQRVETQYF. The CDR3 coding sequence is TGTGCCAGCAGACAAAGGGTAGAGACCCAGTACTTC. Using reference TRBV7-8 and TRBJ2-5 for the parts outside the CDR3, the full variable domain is GAGVSQSPRYKVAKRGQDVALRCDPISGHVSLFWYQQALGQGPEFLTYFQNEAQLDKSGLPSDRFFAERPEGSVSTLKIQRTQQEDSAVYLCASRQRVETQYFGPGTRLLVL.

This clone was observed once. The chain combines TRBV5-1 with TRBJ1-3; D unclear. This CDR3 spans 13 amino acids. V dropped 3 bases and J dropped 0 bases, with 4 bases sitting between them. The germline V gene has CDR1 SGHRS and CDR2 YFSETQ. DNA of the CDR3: TGCGCCAGCAGCTCGACCTCTGGAAACACCATATATTTT. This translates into CASSSTSGNTIYF.

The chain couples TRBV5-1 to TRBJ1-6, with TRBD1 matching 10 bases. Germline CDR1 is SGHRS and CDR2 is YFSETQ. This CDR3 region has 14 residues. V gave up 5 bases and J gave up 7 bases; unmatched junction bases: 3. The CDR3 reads CASRVGQGNSPLHF. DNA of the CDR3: TGCGCCAGCAGGGTGGGACAGGGGAATTCACCCCTCCACTTT.

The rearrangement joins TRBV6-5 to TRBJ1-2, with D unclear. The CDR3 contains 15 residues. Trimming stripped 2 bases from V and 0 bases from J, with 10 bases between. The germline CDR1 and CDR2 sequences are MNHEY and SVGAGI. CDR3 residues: CASSYRTATNYGYTF. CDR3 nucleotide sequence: TGTGCCAGCAGTTACAGGACCGCGACTAACTATGGCTACACCTTC.

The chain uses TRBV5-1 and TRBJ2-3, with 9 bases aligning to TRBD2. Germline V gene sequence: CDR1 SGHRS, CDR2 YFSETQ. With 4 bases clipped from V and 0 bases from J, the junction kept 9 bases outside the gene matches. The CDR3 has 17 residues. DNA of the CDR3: TGCGCCAGCAGCCCCCTCCCCGCGGGGGGGAGCACAGATACGCAGTATTTT. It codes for CASSPLPAGGSTDTQYF. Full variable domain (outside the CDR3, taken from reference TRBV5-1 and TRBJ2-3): KAGVTQTPRYLIKTRGQQVTLSCSPISGHRSVSWYQQTPGQGLQFLFEYFSETQRNKGNFPGRFSGRQFSNSRSEMNVSTLELGDSALYLCASSPLPAGGSTDTQYFGPGTRLTVL.

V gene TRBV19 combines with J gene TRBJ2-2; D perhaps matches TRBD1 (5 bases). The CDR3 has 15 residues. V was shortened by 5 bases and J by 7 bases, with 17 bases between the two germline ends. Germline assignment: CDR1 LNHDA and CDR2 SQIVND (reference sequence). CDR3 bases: TGTGCCAGTAGTCTCAGCAGGGTATCGGACGGGGAGCTGTTTTTT. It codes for CASSLSRVSDGELFF. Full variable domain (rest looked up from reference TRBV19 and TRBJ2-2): DGGITQSPKYLFRKEGQNVTLSCEQNLNHDAMYWYRQDPGQGLRLIYYSQIVNDFQKGDIAEGYSVSREKKESFPLTVTSAQKNPTAFYLCASSLSRVSDGELFFGEGSRLTVL.

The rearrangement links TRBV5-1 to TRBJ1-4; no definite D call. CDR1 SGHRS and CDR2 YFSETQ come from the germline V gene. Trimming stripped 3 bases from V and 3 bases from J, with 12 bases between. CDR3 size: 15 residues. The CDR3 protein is CASSYFWGANEKLFF. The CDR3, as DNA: TGCGCCAGCAGCTACTTTTGGGGAGCTAATGAAAAACTGTTTTTT. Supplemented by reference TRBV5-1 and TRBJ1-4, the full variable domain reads KAGVTQTPRYLIKTRGQQVTLSCSPISGHRSVSWYQQTPGQGLQFLFEYFSETQRNKGNFPGRFSGRQFSNSRSEMNVSTLELGDSALYLCASSYFWGANEKLFFGSGTQLSVL.

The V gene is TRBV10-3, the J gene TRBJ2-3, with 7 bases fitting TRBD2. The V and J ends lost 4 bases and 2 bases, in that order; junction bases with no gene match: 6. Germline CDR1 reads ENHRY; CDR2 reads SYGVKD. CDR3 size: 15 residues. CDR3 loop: CAISGAGRDTDTQYF. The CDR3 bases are TGTGCCATCAGTGGGGCAGGGAGGGACACAGATACGCAGTATTTT.

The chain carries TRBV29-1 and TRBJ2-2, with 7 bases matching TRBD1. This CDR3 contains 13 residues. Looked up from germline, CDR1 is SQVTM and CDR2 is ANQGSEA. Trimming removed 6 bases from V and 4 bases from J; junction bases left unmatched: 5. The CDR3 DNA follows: TGCAGCGTCAGGGACAGTGGCACCGGGGAGCTGTTTTTT. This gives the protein CSVRDSGTGELFF.

CDR3 DNA: TGTGCCAGCAGCTTAGTACAGGGCGGAGATTCACCCCTCCACTTT. Its protein is CASSLVQGGDSPLHF. The chain combines TRBV7-8 with TRBJ1-6; possible D gene TRBD1, 6 bases. Trimming removed 1 base from V and 8 bases from J, with 12 bases in between. This CDR3 is built from 15 residues. Germline lookup yields CDR1 SGHVS and CDR2 FQNEAQ.

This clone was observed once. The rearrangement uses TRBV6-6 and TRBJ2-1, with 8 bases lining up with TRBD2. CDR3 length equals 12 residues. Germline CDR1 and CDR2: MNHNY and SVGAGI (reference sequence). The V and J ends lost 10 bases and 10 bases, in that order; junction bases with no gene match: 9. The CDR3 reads CATTGGPSEQFF. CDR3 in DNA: TGTGCCACGACGGGGGGGCCCTCCGAGCAGTTCTTC.

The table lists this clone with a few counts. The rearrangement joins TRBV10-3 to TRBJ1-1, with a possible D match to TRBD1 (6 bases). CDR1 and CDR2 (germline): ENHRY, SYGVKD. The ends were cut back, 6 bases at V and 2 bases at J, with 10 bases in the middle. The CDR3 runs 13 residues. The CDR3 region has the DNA TGTGCCATCAGGCCACAGGGAAACACTGAAGCTTTCTTT. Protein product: CAIRPQGNTEAFF.

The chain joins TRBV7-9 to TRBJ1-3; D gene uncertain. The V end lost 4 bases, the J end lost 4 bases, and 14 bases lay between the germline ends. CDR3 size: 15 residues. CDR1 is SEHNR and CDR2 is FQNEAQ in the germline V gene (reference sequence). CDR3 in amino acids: CASSSRQGPGNTIYF. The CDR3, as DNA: TGTGCCAGCAGCTCTCGCCAAGGGCCCGGAAACACCATATATTTT.

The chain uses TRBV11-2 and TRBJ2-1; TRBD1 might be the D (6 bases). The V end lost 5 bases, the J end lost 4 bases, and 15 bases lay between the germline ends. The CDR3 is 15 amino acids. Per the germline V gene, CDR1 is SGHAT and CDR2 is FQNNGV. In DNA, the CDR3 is TGTGCCAGCAGCCGACCGACAGGAACTTACAATGAGCAGTTCTTC. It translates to CASSRPTGTYNEQFF.

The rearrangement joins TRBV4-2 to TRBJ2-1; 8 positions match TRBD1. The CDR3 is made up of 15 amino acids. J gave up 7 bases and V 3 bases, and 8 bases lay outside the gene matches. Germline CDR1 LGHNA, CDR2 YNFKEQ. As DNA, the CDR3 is TGTGCCAGCAGCCAGGAAAGACAGGGGACGAATGAGCAGTTCTTC. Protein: CASSQERQGTNEQFF.

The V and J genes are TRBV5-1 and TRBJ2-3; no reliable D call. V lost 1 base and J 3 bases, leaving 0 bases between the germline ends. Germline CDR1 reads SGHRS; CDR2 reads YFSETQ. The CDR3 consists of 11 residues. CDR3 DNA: TGCGCCAGCAGCTTGACAGATACGCAGTATTTT. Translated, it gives CASSLTDTQYF.

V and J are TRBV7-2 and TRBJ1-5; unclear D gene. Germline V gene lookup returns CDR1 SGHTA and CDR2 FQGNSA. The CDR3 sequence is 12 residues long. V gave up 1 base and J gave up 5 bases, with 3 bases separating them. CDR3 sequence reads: CASSLDYQPQHF. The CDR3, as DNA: TGTGCCAGCAGCTTAGACTATCAGCCCCAGCATTTT. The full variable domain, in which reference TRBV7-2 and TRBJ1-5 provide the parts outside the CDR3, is GAGVSQSPSNKVTEKGKDVELRCDPISGHTALYWYRQSLGQGLEFLIYFQGNSAPDKSGLPSDRFSAERTGGSVSTLTIQRTQQEDSAVYLCASSLDYQPQHFGDGTRLSIL.

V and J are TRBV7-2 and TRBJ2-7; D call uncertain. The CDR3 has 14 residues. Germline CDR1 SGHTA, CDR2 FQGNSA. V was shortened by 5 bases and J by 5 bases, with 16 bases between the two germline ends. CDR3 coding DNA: TGTGCCAGCAGCCCTCGCCTAGGAACCAACGAGCAGTACTTC. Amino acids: CASSPRLGTNEQYF.

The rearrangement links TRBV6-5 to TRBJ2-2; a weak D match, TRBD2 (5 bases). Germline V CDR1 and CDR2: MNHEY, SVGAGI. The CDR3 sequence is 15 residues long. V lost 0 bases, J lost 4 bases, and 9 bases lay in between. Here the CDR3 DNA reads TGTGCCAGCAGTTACTCGAGCGCGGGCACCGGGGAGCTGTTTTTT. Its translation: CASSYSSAGTGELFF.